Included here is one T cell receptor beta chain sequence, with context. Some clones are missing from TCRdb's copy, which holds only in-frame ones; the method was immunoSEQ multiplex PCR. The repertoire holds about 240,000 clones, around 87% seen once, with more than 6.5% in the top ten. This sample is drawn from a study of blood T cell repertoires in COVID-19. In germline, CDR1 is MNHNY, CDR2 SVGAGI (reference sequence). This CDR3 spans 11 amino acids. V lost 6 bases, J lost 2 bases, and 4 bases lay in between. This TCR was recovered from a woman aged 65 to 85 with active or convalescent COVID-19. The specimen was peripheral blood. This sequence joins TRBV6-6 and TRBJ1-2; D not certain. For the CDR3, the DNA is TGTGCCAGCAGCCCAAACTATGGCTACACCTTC. Protein sequence: CASSPNYGYTF.